The entry that follows covers one T cell receptor (beta chain) sequence. This may be a read error: a much more frequent sequence differs by one nucleotide. This entry comes from a study of CD8+CD57+ T cells in acquired aplastic anemia. This CDR3 has 15 amino acids. CDR1 MNHEY and CDR2 SMNVEV come from the germline V gene (reference sequence). Using genomic DNA as the template, TCR beta VDJ and CDR3 profiling was carried out. TCRdb reprocessed the reads via MiXCR and lists one record per CDR3 protein. The table lists 150,000 to 200,000 distinct CDR3 sequences, 64% of them singletons, with about half in the top ten.

The clonotype was recovered from a human donor with severe aplastic anemia or a healthy control (not recorded which). The V gene is TRBV27, the J gene TRBJ2-2; D tentatively fits TRBD1 or TRBD2 (5 bases each). The sample consisted of sorted CD4+, CD8+, or CD8+CD57+ T cells (not recorded which) from PBMCs. In DNA form, the CDR3 reads TGTGCCAGCAGTCCTCCCGGGACCTACACCGGGGAGCTGCTTTTT. Its translation is CASSPPGTYTGELLF.